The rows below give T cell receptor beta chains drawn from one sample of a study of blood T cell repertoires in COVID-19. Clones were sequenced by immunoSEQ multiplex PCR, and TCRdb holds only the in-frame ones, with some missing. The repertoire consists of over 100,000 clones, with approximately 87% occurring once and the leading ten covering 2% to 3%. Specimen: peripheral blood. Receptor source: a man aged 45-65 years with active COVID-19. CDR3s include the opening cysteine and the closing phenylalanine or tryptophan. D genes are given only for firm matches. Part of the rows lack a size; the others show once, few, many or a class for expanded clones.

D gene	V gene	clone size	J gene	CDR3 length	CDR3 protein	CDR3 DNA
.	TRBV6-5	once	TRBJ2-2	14	CASSYNRGTGELFF	TGTGCCAGCAGTTACAACCGGGGGACCGGGGAGCTGTTTTTT
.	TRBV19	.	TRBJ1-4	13	CASSSRGQEKLFF	TGTGCCAGTAGCTCGAGAGGGCAAGAAAAACTGTTTTTT
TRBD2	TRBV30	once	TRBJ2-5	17	CAWKQRGGLGIQETQYF	TGTGCCTGGAAACAGCGGGGGGGCTTGGGTATTCAAGAGACCCAGTACTTC
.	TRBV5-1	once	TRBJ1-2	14	CASSLDPMRYGYTF	TGCGCCAGCAGCTTGGATCCCATGAGGTATGGCTACACCTTC
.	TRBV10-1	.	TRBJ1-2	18	CASSESNRTEDPQYGYTF	TGCGCCAGCAGTGAGTCAAACCGGACGGAGGATCCCCAGTATGGCTACACCTTC
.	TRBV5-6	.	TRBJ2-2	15	CASSLAMTATGELFF	TGTGCCAGCAGCTTGGCCATGACAGCCACCGGGGAGCTGTTTTTT
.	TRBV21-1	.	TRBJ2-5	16	CASSKEDRGEGETQYF	TGTGCCAGCAGCAAAGAGGACAGGGGAGAGGGGGAGACCCAGTACTTC
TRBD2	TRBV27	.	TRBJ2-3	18	CASSYSRLAGGGTDTQYF	TGTGCCAGCAGTTACTCCCGACTAGCGGGGGGGGGCACAGATACGCAGTATTTT
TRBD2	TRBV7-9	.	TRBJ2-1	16	CASSPRSGGANNEQFF	TGTGCCAGCAGCCCCAGAAGCGGGGGGGCGAACAATGAGCAGTTCTTC
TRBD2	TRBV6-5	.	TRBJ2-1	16	CASSSNPSGGYNEQFF	TGTGCCAGCAGTTCCAATCCTAGCGGGGGTTACAATGAGCAGTTCTTC
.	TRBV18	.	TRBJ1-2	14	CASSPKGDFYGYTF	TGTGCCAGCTCACCAAAAGGCGACTTTTATGGCTACACCTTC
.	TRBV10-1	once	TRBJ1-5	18	CASRRGSGRNFGNQPQHF	TGCGCCAGCAGAAGAGGATCAGGGAGGAATTTCGGCAATCAGCCCCAGCATTTT
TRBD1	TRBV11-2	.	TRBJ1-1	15	CASSTSTGGGTEAFF	TGTGCCAGCAGCACCTCGACAGGGGGAGGGACTGAAGCTTTCTTT
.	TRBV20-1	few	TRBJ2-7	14	CSASLPGPSYEQYF	TGCAGTGCTAGTCTGCCTGGCCCAAGCTACGAGCAGTACTTC
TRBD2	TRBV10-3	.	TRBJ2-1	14	CATGERGGENEQFF	TGTGCCACTGGGGAGCGGGGGGGCGAGAATGAGCAGTTCTTC
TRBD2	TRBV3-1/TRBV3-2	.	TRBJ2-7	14	CASSQPGLVSEQYF	TGTGCCAGCAGCCAACCGGGACTAGTTTCCGAGCAGTACTTC
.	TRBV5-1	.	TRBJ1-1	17	CASSLSVRGTPQAIAFF	TGCGCCAGCAGCTTGTCTGTCAGGGGAACACCTCAAGCTATAGCTTTCTTT
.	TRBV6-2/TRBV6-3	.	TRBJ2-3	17	CASSIGSTQTRGDTQYF	TGTGCCAGCAGTATCGGGTCGACTCAAACCAGAGGAGATACGCAGTATTTT
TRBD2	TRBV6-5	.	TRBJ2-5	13	CASNIAGGGTQYF	TGTGCCAGCAACATAGCGGGGGGCGGGACCCAGTACTTC
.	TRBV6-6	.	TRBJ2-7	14	CASSQPGRGYEQYF	TGTGCCAGCAGTCAGCCCGGCAGGGGATACGAGCAGTACTTC
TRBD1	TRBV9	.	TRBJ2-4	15	CASSGDWTGLNIQYF	TGTGCCAGCAGCGGAGATTGGACAGGGCTAAACATTCAGTACTTC
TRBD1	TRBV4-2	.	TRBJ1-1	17	CASSQDSRQGYHTEAFF	TGTGCCAGCAGCCAAGATTCGAGACAGGGATATCACACTGAAGCTTTCTTT
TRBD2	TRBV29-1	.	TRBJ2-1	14	CSVSGGSSYNEQFF	TGCAGCGTTAGCGGGGGGAGCTCCTACAATGAGCAGTTCTTC
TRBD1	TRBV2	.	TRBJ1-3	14	CASSDRQGGNTIYF	TGTGCCAGCAGTGATCGACAGGGAGGAAACACCATATATTTT
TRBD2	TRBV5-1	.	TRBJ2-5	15	CASSQASGVEETQYF	TGCGCCAGCAGCCAGGCTAGCGGGGTGGAAGAGACCCAGTACTTC
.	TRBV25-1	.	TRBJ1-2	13	CASSESGTYGYTF	TGTGCCAGCAGTGAATCAGGCACCTATGGCTACACCTTC
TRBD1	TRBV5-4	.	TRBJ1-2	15	CASSLGDRGNYGYTF	TGTGCCAGCAGCTTGGGGGACAGGGGGAACTATGGCTACACCTTC
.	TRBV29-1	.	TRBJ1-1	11	CSVNSYTEAFF	TGCAGCGTTAACTCCTACACTGAAGCTTTCTTT